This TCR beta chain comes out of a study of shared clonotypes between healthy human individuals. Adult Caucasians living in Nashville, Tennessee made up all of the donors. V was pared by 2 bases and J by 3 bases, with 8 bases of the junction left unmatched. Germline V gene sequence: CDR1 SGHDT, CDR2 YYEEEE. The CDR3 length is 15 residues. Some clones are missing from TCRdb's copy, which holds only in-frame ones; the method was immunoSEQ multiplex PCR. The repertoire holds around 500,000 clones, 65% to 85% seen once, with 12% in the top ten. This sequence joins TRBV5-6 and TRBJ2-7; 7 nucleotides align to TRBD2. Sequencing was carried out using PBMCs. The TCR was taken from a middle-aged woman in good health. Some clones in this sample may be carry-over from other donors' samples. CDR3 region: CASSFLASGNYEQYF. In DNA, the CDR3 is TGTGCCAGCAGCTTCTTGGCTAGCGGAAACTACGAGCAGTACTTC.